Described below is a single T cell receptor (beta chain) sequence and its context. As yet, its antigen is unknown. CDR3 length: 16 amino acids. Germline V lookup: CDR1 SGHAT, CDR2 FQNNGV. V was clipped by 5 bases and J by 2 bases, with 16 bases between them. Sequencing used immunoSEQ multiplex PCR; TCRdb keeps in-frame clones, though not all of them. Here the sample spans 2 million or so clones, about 95% being singletons. This record comes from a study of shared clonotypes between healthy human individuals. General study points: Researchers found naive subsets generally carried larger estimated richness than memory subsets.

This clonotype was obtained from a man between 18 and 29 years old in good health. The source material was naive CD4+ T cells sorted from blood. The subset is: CD45RA+ positively selected. V is TRBV11-2 and J is TRBJ1-3; D remains unclear. CDR3 residues: CASSPTSAQPGNTIYF. The CDR3 coding sequence is TGTGCCAGCAGCCCAACGTCCGCCCAGCCTGGAAACACCATATATTTT.